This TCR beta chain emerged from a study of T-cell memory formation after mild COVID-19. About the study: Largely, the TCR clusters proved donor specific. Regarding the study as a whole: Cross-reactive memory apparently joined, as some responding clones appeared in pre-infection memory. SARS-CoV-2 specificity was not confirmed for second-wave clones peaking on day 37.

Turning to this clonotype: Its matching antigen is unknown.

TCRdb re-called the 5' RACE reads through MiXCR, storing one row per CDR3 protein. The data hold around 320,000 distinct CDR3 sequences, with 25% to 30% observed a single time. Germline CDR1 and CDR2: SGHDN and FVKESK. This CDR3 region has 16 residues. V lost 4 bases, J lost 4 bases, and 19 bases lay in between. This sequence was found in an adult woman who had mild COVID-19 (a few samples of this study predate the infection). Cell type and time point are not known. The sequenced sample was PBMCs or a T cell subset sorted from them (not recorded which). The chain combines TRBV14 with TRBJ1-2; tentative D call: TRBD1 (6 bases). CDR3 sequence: CASSLTPGGRGYGYTF. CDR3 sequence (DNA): TGTGCCAGCAGCCTCACCCCCGGGGGGCGCGGCTATGGCTACACCTTC.